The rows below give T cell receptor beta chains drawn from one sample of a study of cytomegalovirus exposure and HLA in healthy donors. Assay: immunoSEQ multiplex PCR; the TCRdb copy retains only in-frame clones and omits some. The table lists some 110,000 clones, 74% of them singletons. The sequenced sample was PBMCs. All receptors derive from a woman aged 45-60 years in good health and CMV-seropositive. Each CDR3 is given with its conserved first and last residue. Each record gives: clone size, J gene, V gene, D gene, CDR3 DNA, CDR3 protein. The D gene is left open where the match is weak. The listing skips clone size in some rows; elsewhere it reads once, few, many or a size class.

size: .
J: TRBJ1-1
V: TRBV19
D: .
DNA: TGTGCCAGTAGTATGGCCCGCCGGAGTGAAGCTTTCTTT
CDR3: CASSMARRSEAFF

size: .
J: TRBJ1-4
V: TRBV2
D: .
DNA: TGTGCCAGCAGTCTCACCGGGGGGCAGGAAAAACTGTTTTTT
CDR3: CASSLTGGQEKLFF

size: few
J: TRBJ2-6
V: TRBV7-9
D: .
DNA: TGTGCCACTCAGGGGGCCAACGTCCTGACTTTC
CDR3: CATQGANVLTF

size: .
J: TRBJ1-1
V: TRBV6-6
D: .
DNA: TGTGCCAGCAGTTACAGGGGGTTTAACACTGAAGCTTTCTTT
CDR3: CASSYRGFNTEAFF

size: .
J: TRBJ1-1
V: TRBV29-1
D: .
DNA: TGCAGCGTTGAATCCCGGCAGGGACTTATAAAAGCTTTCTTT
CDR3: CSVESRQGLIKAFF

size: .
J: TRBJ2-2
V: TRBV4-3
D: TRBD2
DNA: TGCGCCAGCAGCCAAGGAGCGGGGATGGAAGCCGGGGAGCTGTTTTTT
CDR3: CASSQGAGMEAGELFF

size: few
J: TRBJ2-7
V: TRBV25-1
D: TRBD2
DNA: TGTGCCAGCACCGAAAGCGGGGCCAACGAGCAGTACTTC
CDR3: CASTESGANEQYF

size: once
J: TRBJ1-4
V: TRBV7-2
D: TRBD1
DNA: TGTGCCAGCAGCTCGGACAGGGGAAATGAAAAACTGTTTTTT
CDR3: CASSSDRGNEKLFF

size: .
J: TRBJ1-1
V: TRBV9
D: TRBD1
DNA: TGTGCCAGCAGCGTACAGACAGGGTTTGAAGCTTTCTTT
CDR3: CASSVQTGFEAFF

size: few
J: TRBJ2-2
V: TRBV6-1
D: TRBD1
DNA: TGTGCCAGCAGGGAAAGGATGCAGGGGGCGAACACCGGGGAGCTGTTTTTT
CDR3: CASRERMQGANTGELFF

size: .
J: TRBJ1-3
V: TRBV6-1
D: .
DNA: TGTGCCAGCAGTGAACAAGGAGGGGTTGGAAACACCATATATTTT
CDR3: CASSEQGGVGNTIYF

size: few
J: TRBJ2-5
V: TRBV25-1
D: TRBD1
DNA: TGTGCCAGCAGTGAGGCAGGGACAGATGAGACCCAGTACTTC
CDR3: CASSEAGTDETQYF

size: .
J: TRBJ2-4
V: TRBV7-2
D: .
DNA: TGTGCCAGCACCGTTGAGGGGGGGTTCGGCATTCAGTACTTC
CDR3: CASTVEGGFGIQYF

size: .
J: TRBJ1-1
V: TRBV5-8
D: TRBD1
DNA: TGTGCCAGCAGCCATGGACAGGGCGGGGGCACTGAAGCTTTCTTT
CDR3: CASSHGQGGGTEAFF

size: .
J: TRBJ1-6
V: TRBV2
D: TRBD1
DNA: TGTGCCAGCATGACCTCCGGGACAGGGATTTCACCCCTCCACTTT
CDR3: CASMTSGTGISPLHF

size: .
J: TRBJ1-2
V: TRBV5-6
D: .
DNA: TGTGCCAGCAGCTTGCTCAGGGCAGCTAACTATGGCTACACCTTC
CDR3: CASSLLRAANYGYTF

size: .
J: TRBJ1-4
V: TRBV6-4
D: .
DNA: TGTGCCAGCAGTGACTCGGCACTGTTTTTT
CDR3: CASSDSALFF

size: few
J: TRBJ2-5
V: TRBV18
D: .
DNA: TGTGCCAGCTCACCACCCACACAAGAGACCCAGTACTTC
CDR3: CASSPPTQETQYF

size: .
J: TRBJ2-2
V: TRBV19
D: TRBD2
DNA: TGTGCCAGTAGTGACGGGACGGGAGGGAACACCGGGGAGCTGTTTTTT
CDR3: CASSDGTGGNTGELFF

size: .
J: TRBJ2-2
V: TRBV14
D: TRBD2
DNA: TGTGCCAGCAGCCCGGGACTAGCGGGCACCGGGGAGCTGTTTTTT
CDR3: CASSPGLAGTGELFF

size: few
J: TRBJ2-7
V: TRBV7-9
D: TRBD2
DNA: TGTGCCAGCAGCTCCAGACTAGCGGGATCCTACGAGCAGTACTTC
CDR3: CASSSRLAGSYEQYF

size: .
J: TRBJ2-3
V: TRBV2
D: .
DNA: TGTGCCAGCAGTTCACTAGGATCTTCCACAGATACGCAGTATTTT
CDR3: CASSSLGSSTDTQYF

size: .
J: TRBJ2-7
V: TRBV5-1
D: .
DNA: TGCGCCAGCAGCTTGTACAGCGGAAACTCCTACGAGCAGTACTTC
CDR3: CASSLYSGNSYEQYF

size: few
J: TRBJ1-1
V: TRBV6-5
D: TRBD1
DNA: TGTGCCAGCAGATTTAGACAGGGTGAAGCTTTCTTT
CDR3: CASRFRQGEAFF

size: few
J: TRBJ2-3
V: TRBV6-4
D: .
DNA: TGTGCCAGCAGTGACTCTAGGGGAGATACGCAGTATTTT
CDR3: CASSDSRGDTQYF

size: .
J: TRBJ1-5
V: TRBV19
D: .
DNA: TGTGCCAGTAGTCAGGGTATGGGCAATCAGCCCCAGCATTTT
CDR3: CASSQGMGNQPQHF

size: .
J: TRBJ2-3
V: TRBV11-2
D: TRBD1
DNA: TGTGCCAGCAGCTTAGGACAGGGCTCTACAGATACGCAGTATTTT
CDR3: CASSLGQGSTDTQYF

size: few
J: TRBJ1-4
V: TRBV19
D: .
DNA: TGTGCCAGTAGTCCTTGGCCCCGAAATGAAAAACTGTTTTTT
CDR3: CASSPWPRNEKLFF

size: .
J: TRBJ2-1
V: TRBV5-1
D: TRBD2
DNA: TGCGCCAGCACCGGCGCTAGCGGGGGAACCTCCTACAATGAGCAGTTCTTC
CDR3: CASTGASGGTSYNEQFF

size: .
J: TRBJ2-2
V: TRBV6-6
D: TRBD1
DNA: TGTGCCAGCAGTTTCGACAGGGAAACCGGGGAGCTGTTTTTT
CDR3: CASSFDRETGELFF

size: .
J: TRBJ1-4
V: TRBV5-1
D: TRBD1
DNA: TGCGCCAGCAGCCTCGTGGGGACAGGGAGGGAAAAACTGTTTTTT
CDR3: CASSLVGTGREKLFF

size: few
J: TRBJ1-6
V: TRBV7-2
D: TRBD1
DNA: TGTGCCAGCAGCTTAACTCTAGGACAGGGTAATTCACCCCTCCACTTT
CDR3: CASSLTLGQGNSPLHF

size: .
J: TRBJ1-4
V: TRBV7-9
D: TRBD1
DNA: TGTGCCAGCAGCCCTGAAGGGGGACAGCCTAATGAAAAACTGTTTTTT
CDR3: CASSPEGGQPNEKLFF

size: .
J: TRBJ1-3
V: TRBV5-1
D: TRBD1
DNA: TGCGCCAGCAGCTCCACAGGGGCCTCTGGAAACACCATATATTTT
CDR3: CASSSTGASGNTIYF

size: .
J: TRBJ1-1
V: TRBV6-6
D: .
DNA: TGTGCCAGCAGTTTGGGTCCCGCCCGGGGCACTGAAGCTTTCTTT
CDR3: CASSLGPARGTEAFF